The rows below give T cell receptor beta chains drawn from one sample of a study of T cell responses to AZD1222 COVID-19 vaccine. Libraries were prepared by immunoSEQ multiplex PCR; TCRdb keeps only in-frame clonotypes and omits some of them. The sample lists some 120,000 clones; roughly 84% were seen once. The sample was peripheral blood, taken on day 0 of AZD1222 vaccination. Receptor source: an adult in good health. Each CDR3 is given with its conserved first and last residue. The order of the fields is clone size, V gene, J gene, D gene, CDR3 DNA, CDR3 protein. A D gene is named only where the DNA matches it firmly. Clone size is given for some rows only: seen once, a few or many times, or a class if the clone is expanded.

>-|TRBV5-4|TRBJ2-1|-
TGTGCCAGCAGCTTGGAGGACAGATCCTACAATGAGCAGTTCTTC
CASSLEDRSYNEQFF
>-|TRBV5-8|TRBJ1-5|-
TGTGCCAGCAGCTTGTTCAGGGGTTATCAGCCCCAGCATTTT
CASSLFRGYQPQHF
>-|TRBV19|TRBJ1-4|-
TGTGCCAGTAGTATCCGGGGGGCTGGGGAAAAACTGTTTTTT
CASSIRGAGEKLFF
>-|TRBV28|TRBJ1-2|-
TGTGCCAGCAGTTATTTCACAGTCGGCTACACCTTC
CASSYFTVGYTF
>-|TRBV6-4|TRBJ2-3|-
TGTGCCAGCGTGTTCCGGCCGTCCACAGATACGCAGTATTTT
CASVFRPSTDTQYF
>-|TRBV5-1|TRBJ2-1|TRBD1
TGCGCCAGCAAAGGACAGGGGGCAATTAATGAGCAGTTCTTC
CASKGQGAINEQFF
>few|TRBV9|TRBJ1-6|-
TGTGCCAGCAGCGTAGAAGGGGGGTTGGATTCACCCCTCCACTTT
CASSVEGGLDSPLHF
>once|TRBV10-3|TRBJ2-7|-
TGTGCCATCGGGCGAGGAGAGGGTTCCTACGAGCAGTACTTC
CAIGRGEGSYEQYF
>few|TRBV28|TRBJ2-6|-
TGTGCCAGCAGCCACCAGGCGCCAATTGGGGCCAACGTCCTGACTTTC
CASSHQAPIGANVLTF
>-|TRBV6-4|TRBJ1-2|TRBD1
TGTGCCAGCAGTGAATCCACAGGGGGACTAGACAAAAGTGGCTACACCTTC
CASSESTGGLDKSGYTF
>-|TRBV23-1|TRBJ2-2|-
TGCGCCAGCAGTCGAACAGGGGGGGATTTGAACACCGGGGAGCTGTTTTTT
CASSRTGGDLNTGELFF
>few|TRBV30|TRBJ1-5|TRBD1
TGTGCCTGGTCCCAGGGGGCTCGGCAGCCCCAGCATTTT
CAWSQGARQPQHF
>-|TRBV13|TRBJ2-4|TRBD2
TGTGCCAGCAGCCCGAGAATGAGGGAGCGGGGAAACATTCAGTACTTC
CASSPRMRERGNIQYF
>few|TRBV4-3|TRBJ2-7|-
TGCGCCAGCAGCCAGTTAGGACTGGGGACCTACGAGCAGTACTTC
CASSQLGLGTYEQYF
>-|TRBV7-9|TRBJ1-6|-
TGTGCCAGCAGCCCATCATTCCAGATAAGTTCACCCCTCCACTTT
CASSPSFQISSPLHF
>-|TRBV5-1|TRBJ1-6|-
TGCGCCAGCAGCTTCGGGCGAGCGTATGGTTCACCCCTCCACTTT
CASSFGRAYGSPLHF
>-|TRBV6-1|TRBJ1-3|TRBD1
TGTGCCAGCAGTGTTACGGGACAGCAGTCTGGAAACACCATATATTTT
CASSVTGQQSGNTIYF
>-|TRBV18|TRBJ1-1|-
TGTGCCAGCTCGGACCGGACAACAGGGAGTACTGAAGCTTTCTTT
CASSDRTTGSTEAFF
>-|TRBV28|TRBJ1-2|-
TGTGCCAGCAGTTTAGTCGGCTTCTATGGCTACACCTTC
CASSLVGFYGYTF
>few|TRBV2|TRBJ1-6|-
TGTGCCAGCATGGGAGGGGATTATAGTTCTTTCCTCCACTTT
CASMGGDYSSFLHF
>-|TRBV5-4|TRBJ2-1|TRBD1
TGTGCCAGCAGCTCATGGACAGGGGAGATCGAGCAGTTCTTC
CASSSWTGEIEQFF
>-|TRBV28|TRBJ2-4|TRBD2
TGTGCCAGCAGTTTAACGGGGGGGGACATTCAGTACTTC
CASSLTGGDIQYF
>few|TRBV7-9|TRBJ1-4|-
TGTGCCAGCAGCTTAGCGCCATATGAAAAACTGTTTTTT
CASSLAPYEKLFF
>few|TRBV30|TRBJ1-5|TRBD1
TGTGCCTGGAGTCGACAGGGAGGCCAGCCCCAGCATTTT
CAWSRQGGQPQHF
>-|TRBV4-2|TRBJ1-2|-
TGTGCCAGCAGCGCCTCGCAGAGGGAACATGGCTACACCTTC
CASSASQREHGYTF
>-|TRBV7-2|TRBJ2-5|TRBD2
TGTGCCAGCCTAGCGGGGGGAGAGACCCAGTACTTC
CASLAGGETQYF
>-|TRBV12-3/TRBV12-4|TRBJ1-2|TRBD1
TGTGCCAGCAGTCGACAGGGGAGAGGCTACACCTTC
CASSRQGRGYTF
>-|TRBV7-9|TRBJ1-1|TRBD1
TGTGCCAGCAGCCTTCGGACAGGGGAGACTGAAGCTTTCTTT
CASSLRTGETEAFF
>-|TRBV3-1/TRBV3-2|TRBJ2-1|TRBD1
TGTGCCAGCAGCCAATCCCGGAACAGGGGCCTCTACAATGAGCAGTTCTTC
CASSQSRNRGLYNEQFF